These 24 T cell receptor beta chains were sequenced from one sample in a study of response to subunit inactivated influenza vaccine. Each CDR3 protein gets one entry after TCRdb re-called the RT-PCR reads with MiXCR. The table shows about 160,000 distinct CDR3 sequences, with 11% occurring only once. The sequenced sample was non-naive T cells sorted from PBMCs, obtained roughly 47 days after vaccination. These receptors were collected from a man between 45 and 60 years old who received an inactivated influenza vaccine.

This clonotype was recorded a few times. The genes are TRBV29-1 and TRBJ1-3; 8 bases agree with TRBD1. This CDR3 comprises 15 residues. Per germline, CDR1 SQVTM and CDR2 ANQGSEA. V shed 6 bases and J 3 bases; nucleotides not matched to a gene: 10. The CDR3 spells CSVAGQGGFGNTIYF. The CDR3, as DNA: TGCAGCGTGGCCGGACAGGGCGGCTTTGGAAACACCATATATTTT.

This clonotype has only a few counts. The chain uses TRBV11-2 and TRBJ1-6, with TRBD1 matching over 7 bases. Unmatched junction bases numbered 9, after V lost 4 bases and J lost 6 bases. The CDR3 runs to 16 residues. CDR1 SGHAT and CDR2 FQNNGV come from the germline V gene. The CDR3 is CASSSYGQAINSPLHF. DNA for the CDR3: TGTGCCAGCAGCTCTTACGGACAGGCTATTAATTCACCCCTCCACTTT.

Note on this clonotype: The germline gene is not matched at one end of the junction; a read error may be the cause. This sequence joins TRBV5-6 and TRBJ2-7; D unresolved. Germline assignment: CDR1 SGHDT and CDR2 YYEEEE. The CDR3 is 10 amino acids. Here the CDR3 DNA reads TGTGCCAGCAGCCAGGACGAGAAGTACTTC. It translates to CASSQDEKYF. Together with reference TRBV5-6 and TRBJ2-7, the CDR3 gives the full variable domain: DAGVTQSPTHLIKTRGQQVTLRCSPKSGHDTVSWYQQALGQGPQFIFQYYEEEERQRGNFPDRFSGHQFPNYSSELNVNALLLGDSALYLCASSQDEKYFGPGTRLTVT.

This clonotype appeared many times. J is TRBJ2-7 and V is TRBV25-1; D is undetermined. CDR3 length: 14 residues. Trimming left V 1 base short and J 6 bases short, with 13 bases between. CDR1 MGHDK and CDR2 SYGVNS come from the germline V gene. The CDR3 sequence is CASSESIPPSEQYF. In DNA, the CDR3 is TGTGCCAGCAGTGAATCCATTCCCCCTTCCGAGCAGTACTTC.

A few counts support this clonotype. The chain carries TRBV12-3 or TRBV12-4 and TRBJ1-5, with a weak D call TRBD1 (5 bases). Trimming took off 1 base at V and 6 bases at J, with 13 bases between the two ends. The CDR3 totals 15 residues. CDR3 sequence (DNA): TGTGCCAGCAGTTTAGACGCAGGGTCGGGTCAGCCCCAGCATTTT. Amino acids: CASSLDAGSGQPQHF.

This clonotype was counted at least ten times. The chain couples TRBV7-9 to TRBJ2-1, with no clear D. Germline loops: CDR1 SEHNR, CDR2 FQNEAQ (reference sequence). CDR3 size: 15 residues. Trimming took 1 base from V and 0 from J, leaving 7 bases between them. CDR3 in amino acids: CASSLVTSSYNEQFF. The CDR3 DNA follows: TGTGCCAGCAGCTTAGTCACGAGCTCCTACAATGAGCAGTTCTTC.

This clonotype has just a few counts. The gene calls are TRBV11-2 and TRBJ1-2; no clear D gene. This CDR3 is 13 amino acids long. With 4 bases removed from V and 8 bases from J, the gap between germline ends came to 14 bases. CDR1 and CDR2 (germline): SGHAT, FQNNGV. CDR3 coding DNA: TGTGCCAGCAGCTCTGGCGGGGAAGGGGGCTACACCTTC. This translates into CASSSGGEGGYTF.

In its sample, this clonotype was seen many times. The V gene is TRBV2, the J gene TRBJ2-5, with D perhaps matching TRBD1 (6 bases). The CDR3 runs to 13 residues. Deletions cut 5 bases from V and 3 bases from J, with 10 bases between. CDR1 is SNHLY, CDR2 FYNNEI, per germline. The CDR3 DNA reads TGTGCCAGCAGTAGGACAGCCGAAGAGACCCAGTACTTC. It specifies CASSRTAEETQYF.

In this sample, this clonotype turned up a few times. The chain carries TRBV7-2 and TRBJ2-1; TRBD2 matches at 7 bases. The germline V gene encodes CDR1 SGHTA and CDR2 FQGNSA. Unmatched junction bases numbered 4, after V lost 4 bases and J lost 13 bases. The CDR3 is 11 amino acids. The CDR3, as DNA: TGTGCCAGCAGCTGGGGAGGGCGTCAGTTCTTC. Protein: CASSWGGRQFF.

The genes are TRBV20-1 and TRBJ1-1, with 11 bases matching TRBD1. Per the germline V gene, CDR1 is DFQATT and CDR2 is SNEGSKA (reference sequence). The length of the CDR3 is 12 residues. V lost 8 bases and J lost 6; bases outside the gene matches: 5. The CDR3 here is CSFEGQGAEAFF. The CDR3 region has the DNA TGCAGTTTCGAGGGACAGGGGGCTGAAGCTTTCTTT.

This clonotype was recorded many times. This chain uses TRBV9 with TRBJ2-1; possibly TRBD2 for D (6 bases). The ends were cut back, 0 bases at V and 9 bases at J, with 16 bases in the middle. From germline, CDR1 is SGDLS and CDR2 YYNGEE. The CDR3 is 15 amino acids. CDR3 loop: CASSVGIGSLTEQFF. The CDR3 DNA sequence: TGTGCCAGCAGCGTAGGAATCGGGAGTCTTACTGAGCAGTTCTTC.

V usage is TRBV24-1 and J usage is TRBJ2-2; D gene ambiguous. V was shortened by 7 bases and J by 0 bases, with 8 bases between the two germline ends. The CDR3 has 14 amino acids. From germline, CDR1 is KGHDR and CDR2 SFDVKD. The CDR3, as DNA: TGTGCCACCAGAGACATCACGAACACCGGGGAGCTGTTTTTT. It is translated as CATRDITNTGELFF.

This clonotype was detected only a few times. V usage is TRBV10-3 and J usage is TRBJ2-1; 14 bases line up with TRBD2. With 2 bases clipped from V and 4 bases from J, the junction kept 4 bases outside the gene matches. The CDR3 covers 17 residues. Germline V gives CDR1 ENHRY, CDR2 SYGVKD. CDR3 amino acids: CAISEGTSGSEYNEQFF. Written as DNA, the CDR3 is TGTGCCATCAGTGAGGGGACTAGCGGGAGTGAATACAATGAGCAGTTCTTC.

This clonotype came up many times. CDR3 bases: TGCGCCAGCAGCCAAACAGGGGCAGGAAGCCTCTATGGCTACACCTTC. It yields the protein CASSQTGAGSLYGYTF. The chain combines TRBV4-1 with TRBJ1-2, with 7 bases lining up with TRBD1. J gave up 4 bases and V 2 bases, and 10 bases lay outside the gene matches. The CDR3 sequence is 16 residues long. Germline CDR1 and CDR2: MGHRA and YSYEKL.

There are a few counts of this clonotype. CDR3 nucleotides: TGTGCCAGCAGTTTTCTCCTGAACACTGAAGCTTTCTTT. Protein product: CASSFLLNTEAFF. The chain joins TRBV6-4 to TRBJ1-1; D remains ambiguous. Trimming pared 5 bases from V and 0 bases from J, leaving 7 bases between. The CDR3 length is 13 residues. Germline V gives CDR1 MRHNA, CDR2 SNTAGT.

CDR3 in amino acids: CASSRGTSGSNEQFF. The DNA of the CDR3 is TGTGCCAGCAGCCGCGGGACTAGCGGGAGCAATGAGCAGTTCTTC. The chain carries TRBV6-1 and TRBJ2-1; 14 nucleotides agree with TRBD2. The germline CDR1 and CDR2 sequences are MNHNS and SASEGT. Unmatched junction bases numbered 4, after V lost 6 bases and J lost 6 bases. This CDR3 is built from 15 residues.

This clonotype was seen at least ten times. J is TRBJ2-1 and V is TRBV12-3 or TRBV12-4; a weak D match, TRBD1 (7 bases). V was cut by 4 bases and J by 9 bases, with 10 bases left in between. CDR3 length equals 12 residues. CDR3 residues: CASSSRGAEQFF. The CDR3 region has the DNA TGTGCCAGCAGTTCCAGGGGGGCTGAGCAGTTCTTC.

This clonotype was seen a handful of times. The V call is TRBV4-3, the J call TRBJ2-3; 13 bases are shared with TRBD2. CDR1 and CDR2 (germline): LGHNA, YSLEER. The V gene end was trimmed by 4 bases and the J gene end by 0 bases; junction bases not matched to a gene: 7. CDR3 length: 18 amino acids. CDR3 DNA: TGCGCCAGCAGCCGCGGAAGGGGACTAGCGGGGAGCACAGATACGCAGTATTTT. It codes for CASSRGRGLAGSTDTQYF.

CDR3 DNA sequence: TGTGCCAGCAGTTTATTCCTTACAGGTCCCTCACCCCTCCACTTT. Encoded protein: CASSLFLTGPSPLHF. The V gene is TRBV12-3 or TRBV12-4, the J gene TRBJ1-6, with a weak D call TRBD1 (5 bases). V lost 2 bases to trimming and J lost 10 bases, with 15 bases between them. The length of the CDR3 is 15 residues.

The chain combines TRBV5-6 with TRBJ1-1, with D uncertain. Trimming took off 0 bases at V and 0 bases at J, with 9 bases between the two ends. This CDR3 region has 15 residues. Germline V gene sequence: CDR1 SGHDT, CDR2 YYEEEE. The CDR3 here is CASSLGVGLNTEAFF. CDR3 DNA sequence: TGTGCCAGCAGCTTGGGGGTGGGATTGAACACTGAAGCTTTCTTT.

J is TRBJ2-5 and V is TRBV6-1; maybe TRBD2 (5 bases). V was clipped by 11 bases and J by 5 bases, with 18 bases between them. The germline gives CDR1 MNHNS, CDR2 SASEGT. CDR3 length: 13 residues. The CDR3 here is CASSTNGWETQYF. The CDR3 DNA is TGTGCCTCTAGCACAAATGGGTGGGAGACCCAGTACTTC.

This clonotype was picked up many times. The rearrangement uses TRBV20-1 and TRBJ1-6; 7 bases line up with TRBD1. In germline, CDR1 is DFQATT, CDR2 SNEGSKA (reference sequence). The trim removed 0 bases at V and 7 bases at J, leaving 27 bases unmatched. The CDR3 extends over 22 amino acids. The CDR3, as DNA: TGCAGTGCTAGAGATCAACGGGACAGCGCCAGGTTAGGGAAAGGGGGGAATTCACCCCTCCACTTT. Translating it yields CSARDQRDSARLGKGGNSPLHF.

The sample holds many counts of this clonotype. This chain links TRBV4-1 with TRBJ2-2; a possible D gene is TRBD1 (6 bases). The germline CDR1 and CDR2 sequences are MGHRA and YSYEKL. With 3 bases removed from V and 1 base from J, the gap between germline ends came to 15 bases. CDR3 size: 17 residues. The CDR3 protein is CASSQFVTGLNTGELFF. The CDR3 coding sequence is TGCGCCAGCAGCCAGTTCGTTACAGGGCTGAACACCGGGGAGCTGTTTTTT.

The genes are TRBV6-1 and TRBJ2-6; D is possibly TRBD2 (5 bases). This CDR3 spans 19 amino acids. V lost 2 bases to trimming and J lost 0 bases, with 17 bases between them. CDR1 and CDR2 from the germline V gene are MNHNS and SASEGT. The CDR3 here is CASSETRRRTFSGANVLTF. The DNA for the CDR3 is TGTGCCAGCAGTGAAACGAGGAGGAGGACCTTCTCTGGGGCCAACGTCCTGACTTTC.